A selection of T cell receptor beta chains follows, all from one sample in a study of CD8+ T cells in alopecia areata. This table comes from immunoSEQ multiplex PCR, and its TCRdb copy is limited to in-frame clones, with some not included. Of about 200,000 clones listed, more than 55% are singletons. The sequenced material came from CD8+ T cells sorted from blood. These receptors all stem from a human donor in good health. Each CDR3 is given with its conserved first and last residue. Each record gives: D gene, J gene, clone size, V gene, CDR3 DNA, CDR3 protein. D genes are given only for firm matches. Not every row has a clone size; where given, it reads once, few, many or a size class.

TRBD1 | TRBJ2-5 | few | TRBV13 | TGTGCCAGCAGCCCAGGGACAGGGGAACTCGAGACCCAGTACTTC | CASSPGTGELETQYF
- | TRBJ2-7 | - | TRBV4-1 | TGCGCCAGCAGCCAAGGAGTAACCAGAGTAAACGAGCAGTACTTC | CASSQGVTRVNEQYF
TRBD2 | TRBJ2-7 | - | TRBV4-2 | TGTGCCAGCAGCCAAGACAGCGGGGGGGCATCCCACGAGCAGTACTTC | CASSQDSGGASHEQYF
- | TRBJ1-5 | - | TRBV7-9 | TGTGCCAGCAGTGTTGGGACTTCTAATCAGCCCCAGCATTTT | CASSVGTSNQPQHF
- | TRBJ1-1 | - | TRBV4-1 | TGCGCCAGCAGCGGCCGGGACTCTCCTGCTGAAGCTTTCTTT | CASSGRDSPAEAFF
- | TRBJ1-1 | few | TRBV11-2 | TGTGCCAGCAGCGGAGGGCGGTCGAGCACTGAAGCTTTCTTT | CASSGGRSSTEAFF
TRBD2 | TRBJ2-1 | - | TRBV4-1 | TGCGCCAGCAGCCTCGGGGGGGGTTACAATGAGCAGTTCTTC | CASSLGGGYNEQFF
- | TRBJ2-1 | - | TRBV14 | TGTGCCAGCAGCCAGTGGGGATACAATGAGCAGTTCTTC | CASSQWGYNEQFF
- | TRBJ2-3 | - | TRBV9 | TGTGCCAGCAGTCCCGGCACAGATACGCAGTATTTT | CASSPGTDTQYF
- | TRBJ2-4 | - | TRBV29-1 | TGCAGCGTTGAAAAGGACCCCCTAGCCAAAAACATTCAGTACTTC | CSVEKDPLAKNIQYF
- | TRBJ1-1 | once | TRBV29-1 | TGCAGCGTTGTAGGGGCTGAAGCTTTCTTT | CSVVGAEAFF
TRBD1 | TRBJ1-5 | few | TRBV7-8 | TGTGCCAGCAGTAGGGACAGGGGTTCTCAGCCCCAGCATTTT | CASSRDRGSQPQHF
TRBD1 | TRBJ2-7 | - | TRBV6-5 | TGTGCCAGTACCGGGACAGAAGACTACGAGCAGTACTTC | CASTGTEDYEQYF
- | TRBJ2-7 | - | TRBV29-1 | TGCAGCGTTGCATCCGGACTCTACGAGCAGTACTTC | CSVASGLYEQYF
- | TRBJ2-1 | - | TRBV27 | TGTGCCAGCAGTTCCAACGGGGGCCCCTACAATGAGCAGTTCTTC | CASSSNGGPYNEQFF
- | TRBJ2-5 | - | TRBV7-9 | TGTGCCAGCAGCTTGGCTGGAGAGACCCAGTACTTC | CASSLAGETQYF